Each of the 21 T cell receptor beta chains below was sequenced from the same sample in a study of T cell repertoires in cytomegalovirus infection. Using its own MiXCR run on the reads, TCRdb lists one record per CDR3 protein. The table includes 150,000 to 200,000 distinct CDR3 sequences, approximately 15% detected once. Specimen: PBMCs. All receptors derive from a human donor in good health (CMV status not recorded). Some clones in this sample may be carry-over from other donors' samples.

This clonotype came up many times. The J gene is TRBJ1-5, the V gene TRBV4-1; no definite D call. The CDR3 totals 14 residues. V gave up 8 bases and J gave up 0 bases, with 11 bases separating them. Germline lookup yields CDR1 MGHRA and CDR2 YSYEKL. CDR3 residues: CASAPVNSNQPQHF. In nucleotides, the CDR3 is TGCGCCAGCGCCCCAGTGAATAGCAATCAGCCCCAGCATTTT.

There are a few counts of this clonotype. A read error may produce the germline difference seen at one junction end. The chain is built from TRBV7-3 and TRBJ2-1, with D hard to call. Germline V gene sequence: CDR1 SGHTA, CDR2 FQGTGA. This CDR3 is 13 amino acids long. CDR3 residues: CASSLTHYNEQFF. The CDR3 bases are TGTGCCAGCAGCCTAACACATTACAATGAGCAGTTCTTC.

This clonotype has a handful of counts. The CDR3 loop reads CASSLSSGAEGDTQYF. As DNA, the CDR3 is TGTGCCAGCAGTTTATCCTCGGGAGCCGAGGGAGATACGCAGTATTTT. The chain has TRBV12-3 or TRBV12-4 and TRBJ2-3, with TRBD2 as a possible D gene (6 bases). Trimming took 2 bases from V and 5 from J, leaving 17 bases between them. This CDR3 has 16 amino acids.

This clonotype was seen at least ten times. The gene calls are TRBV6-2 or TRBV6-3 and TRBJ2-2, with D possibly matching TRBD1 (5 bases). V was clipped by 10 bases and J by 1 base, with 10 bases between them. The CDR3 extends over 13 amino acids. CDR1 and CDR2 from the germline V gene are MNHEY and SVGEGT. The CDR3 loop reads CATRQRNTGELFF. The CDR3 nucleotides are TGTGCCACCCGACAGAGGAACACCGGGGAGCTGTTTTTT.

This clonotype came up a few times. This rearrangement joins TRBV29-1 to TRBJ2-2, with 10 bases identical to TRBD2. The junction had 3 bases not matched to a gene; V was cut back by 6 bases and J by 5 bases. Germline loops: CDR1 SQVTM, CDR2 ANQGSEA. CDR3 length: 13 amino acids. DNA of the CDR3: TGCAGCGTCCGGACTAGCGGAACCGGGGAGCTGTTTTTT. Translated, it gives CSVRTSGTGELFF.

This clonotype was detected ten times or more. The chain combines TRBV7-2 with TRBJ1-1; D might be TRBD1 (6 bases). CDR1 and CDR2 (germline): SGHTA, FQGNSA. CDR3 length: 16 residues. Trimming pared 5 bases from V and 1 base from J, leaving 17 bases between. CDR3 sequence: CASSKTAGQSNTEAFF. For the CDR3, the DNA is TGTGCCAGCAGCAAAACCGCTGGACAGTCGAACACTGAAGCTTTCTTT.

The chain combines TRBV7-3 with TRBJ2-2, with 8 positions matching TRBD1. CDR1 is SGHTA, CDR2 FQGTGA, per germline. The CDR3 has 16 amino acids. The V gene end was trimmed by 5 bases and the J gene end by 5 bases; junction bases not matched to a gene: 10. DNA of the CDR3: TGTGCCAGCAGCCTCACCGGGCAGGGGGCAACCGGGGAGCTGTTTTTT. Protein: CASSLTGQGATGELFF.

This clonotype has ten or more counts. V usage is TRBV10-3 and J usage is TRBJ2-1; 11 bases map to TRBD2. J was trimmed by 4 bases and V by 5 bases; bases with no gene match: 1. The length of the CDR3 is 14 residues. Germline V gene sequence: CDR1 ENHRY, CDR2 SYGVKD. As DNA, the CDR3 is TGTGCCATCAGTACTAGCGGGGGATACAATGAGCAGTTCTTC. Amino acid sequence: CAISTSGGYNEQFF.

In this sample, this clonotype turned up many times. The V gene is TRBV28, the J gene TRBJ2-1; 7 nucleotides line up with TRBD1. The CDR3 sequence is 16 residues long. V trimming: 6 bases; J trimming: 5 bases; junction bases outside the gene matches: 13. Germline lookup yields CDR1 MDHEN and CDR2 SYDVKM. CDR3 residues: CASSPTGATGNNEQFF. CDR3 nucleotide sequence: TGTGCCAGCAGCCCTACAGGGGCGACAGGTAACAATGAGCAGTTCTTC.

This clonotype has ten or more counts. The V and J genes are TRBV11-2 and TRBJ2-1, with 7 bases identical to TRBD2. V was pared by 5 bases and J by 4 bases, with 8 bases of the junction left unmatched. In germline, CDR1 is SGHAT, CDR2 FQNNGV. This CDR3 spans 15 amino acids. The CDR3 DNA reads TGTGCCAGCAGCCCCAGTCCTAGCGGATACAATGAGCAGTTCTTC. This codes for CASSPSPSGYNEQFF. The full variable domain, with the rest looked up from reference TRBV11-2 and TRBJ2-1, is EAGVAQSPRYKIIEKRQSVAFWCNPISGHATLYWYQQILGQGPKLLIQFQNNGVVDDSQLPKDRFSAERLKGVDSTLKIQPAKLEDSAVYLCASSPSPSGYNEQFFGPGTRLTVL.

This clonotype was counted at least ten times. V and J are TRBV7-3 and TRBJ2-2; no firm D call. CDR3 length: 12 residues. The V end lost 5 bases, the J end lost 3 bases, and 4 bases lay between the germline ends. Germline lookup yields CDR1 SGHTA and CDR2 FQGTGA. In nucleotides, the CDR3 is TGTGCCAGCAGCCCGGACACCGGGGAGCTGTTTTTT. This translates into CASSPDTGELFF.

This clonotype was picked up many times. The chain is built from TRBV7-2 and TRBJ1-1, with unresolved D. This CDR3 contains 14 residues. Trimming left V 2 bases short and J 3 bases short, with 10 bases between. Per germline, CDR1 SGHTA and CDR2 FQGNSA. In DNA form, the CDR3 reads TGTGCCAGCAGCTTATTGGGGTACGACACTGAAGCTTTCTTT. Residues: CASSLLGYDTEAFF.

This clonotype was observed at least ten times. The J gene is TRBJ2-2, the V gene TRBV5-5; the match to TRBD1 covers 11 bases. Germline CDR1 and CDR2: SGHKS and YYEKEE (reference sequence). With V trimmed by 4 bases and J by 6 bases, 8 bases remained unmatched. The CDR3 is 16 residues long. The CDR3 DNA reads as TGTGCCAGCAGCCGGAGGACAGGGGGCGCGGCCGGGGAGCTGTTTTTT. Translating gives CASSRRTGGAAGELFF.

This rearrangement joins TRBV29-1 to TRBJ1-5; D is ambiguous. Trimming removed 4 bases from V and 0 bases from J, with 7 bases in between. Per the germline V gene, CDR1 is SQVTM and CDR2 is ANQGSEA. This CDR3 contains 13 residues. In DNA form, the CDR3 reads TGCAGCGTTGCAGGCAGTAGCAATCAGCCCCAGCATTTT. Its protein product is CSVAGSSNQPQHF.

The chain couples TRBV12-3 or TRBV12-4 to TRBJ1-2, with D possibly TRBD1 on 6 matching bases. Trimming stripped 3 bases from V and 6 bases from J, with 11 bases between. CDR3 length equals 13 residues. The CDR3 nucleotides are TGTGCCAGCAGTTTGAGGGGGACGGATGGCTACACCTTC. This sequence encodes CASSLRGTDGYTF.

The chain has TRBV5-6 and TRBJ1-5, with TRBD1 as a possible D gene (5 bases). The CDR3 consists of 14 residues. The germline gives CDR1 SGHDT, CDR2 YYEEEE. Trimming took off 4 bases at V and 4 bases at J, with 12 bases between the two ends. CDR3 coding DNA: TGTGCCAGCAGCCCGGGGGGAATAAATCAGCCCCAGCATTTT. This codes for CASSPGGINQPQHF.

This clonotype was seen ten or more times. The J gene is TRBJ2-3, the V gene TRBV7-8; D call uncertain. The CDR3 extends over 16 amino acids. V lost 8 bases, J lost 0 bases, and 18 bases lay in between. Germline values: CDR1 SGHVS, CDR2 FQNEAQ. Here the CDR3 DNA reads TGTGCCAGCGAAACAACCCCCGGACGCAGCACAGATACGCAGTATTTT. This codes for CASETTPGRSTDTQYF.

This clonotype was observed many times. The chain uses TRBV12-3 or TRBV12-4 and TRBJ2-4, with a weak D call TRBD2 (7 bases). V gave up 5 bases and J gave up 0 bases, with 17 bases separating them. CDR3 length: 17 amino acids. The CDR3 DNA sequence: TGTGCCAGCAGTGAAAGGGGGGGGGGGTTAGCCAAAAACATTCAGTACTTC. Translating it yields CASSERGGGLAKNIQYF.

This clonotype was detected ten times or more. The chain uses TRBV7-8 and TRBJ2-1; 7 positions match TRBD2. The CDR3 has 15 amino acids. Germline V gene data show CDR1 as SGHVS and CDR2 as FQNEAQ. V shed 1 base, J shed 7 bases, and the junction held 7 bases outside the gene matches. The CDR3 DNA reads TGTGCCAGCAGCTTAGAGGGAGGGAGTGTAAATGAGCAGTTCTTC. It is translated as CASSLEGGSVNEQFF.

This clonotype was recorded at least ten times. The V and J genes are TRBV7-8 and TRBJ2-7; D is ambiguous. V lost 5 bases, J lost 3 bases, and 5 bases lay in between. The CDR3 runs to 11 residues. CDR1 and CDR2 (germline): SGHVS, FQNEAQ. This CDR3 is CASSKNYEQYF. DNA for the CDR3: TGTGCCAGCAGCAAAAACTACGAGCAGTACTTC.

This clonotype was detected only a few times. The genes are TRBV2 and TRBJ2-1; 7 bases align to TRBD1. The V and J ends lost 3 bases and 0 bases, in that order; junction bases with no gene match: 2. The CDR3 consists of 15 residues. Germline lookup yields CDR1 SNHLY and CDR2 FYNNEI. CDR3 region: CASSETGSSYNEQFF. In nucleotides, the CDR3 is TGTGCCAGCAGTGAGACAGGGAGCTCCTACAATGAGCAGTTCTTC.